This TCR beta chain was found in a study of beta chain features in type 1 diabetes. Expressed TCRB transcripts were sequenced, since all the RNA that had been isolated was reverse transcribed. Method: immunoSEQ multiplex PCR; TCRdb's copy keeps in-frame clones and lacks some. The data hold about 900,000 clones, with 15% to 20% observed a single time. This clone was counted only a few times. The clonotype originates from a young woman in good health. The sequencing input was naive CD4+ T cells from blood.

DNA of the CDR3: TGCGCCAGCAGCCAAGTAACTAGCTACACTTCAGATACGCAGTATTTT. This translates into CASSQVTSYTSDTQYF. This rearrangement joins TRBV4-1 to TRBJ2-3, with TRBD2 as a possible D gene (6 bases). There are 16 residues in the CDR3. V shed 1 base and J shed 4 bases, with 15 bases lying between them. The germline V gene encodes CDR1 MGHRA and CDR2 YSYEKL.